The 26 T cell receptor beta chains presented below share a single source sample, sequenced in a study of blood T cell repertoires in COVID-19. Assay used: immunoSEQ multiplex PCR; TCRdb lists only in-frame clones, some missing. This sample carries tens of thousands of clones, more than 70% of them seen once, and the ten largest clones take over 15%. The sample was peripheral blood. Receptors originate from a woman in her sixties or seventies with acute or convalescent COVID-19.

The rearrangement joins TRBV7-2 to TRBJ1-1; tentatively, D is TRBD1 (6 bases). Trimming shortened V by 6 bases and J by 3 bases, and 14 bases separated the two germline ends. CDR1 and CDR2 from the germline V gene are SGHTA and FQGNSA. The CDR3 has 14 amino acids. The DNA of the CDR3 is TGTGCCAGCAGTATATCAGGGGTTTACACTGAAGCTTTCTTT. Protein product: CASSISGVYTEAFF.

This clone occurred a few times. The genes are TRBV9 and TRBJ1-3; maybe TRBD1 (6 bases). Trimming pared 3 bases from V and 2 bases from J, leaving 12 bases between. Germline V lookup: CDR1 SGDLS, CDR2 YYNGEE. The CDR3 runs to 15 residues. CDR3 coding DNA: TGTGCCAGCAGCGGACGACAGGCCGCTGGAAACACCATATATTTT. This gives the protein CASSGRQAAGNTIYF.

A single count supports this clone. The chain combines TRBV11-2 with TRBJ1-2; 9 nucleotides agree with TRBD1. Looked up from germline, CDR1 is SGHAT and CDR2 is FQNNGV. Unmatched junction bases numbered 13, after V lost 6 bases and J lost 5 bases. The CDR3 is 16 amino acids. The CDR3: CASSSPGTGMLYGYTF. The CDR3 DNA is TGTGCCAGCAGTTCGCCCGGGACAGGGATGTTGTATGGCTACACCTTC.

The chain is built from TRBV29-1 and TRBJ1-4; 8 bases align to TRBD1. The junction had 10 bases not matched to a gene; V was cut back by 4 bases and J by 0 bases. The CDR3 has 17 amino acids. The germline V gene has CDR1 SQVTM and CDR2 ANQGSEA. CDR3 loop: CSVVPLDRATTNEKLFF. The CDR3 DNA is TGCAGCGTTGTTCCGCTGGACAGGGCGACAACTAATGAAAAACTGTTTTTT. The variable domain in full, completed from reference TRBV29-1 and TRBJ1-4, reads SAVISQKPSRDICQRGTSLTIQCQVDSQVTMMFWYRQQPGQSLTLIATANQGSEATYESGFVIDKFPISRPNLTFSTLTVSNMSPEDSSIYLCSVVPLDRATTNEKLFFGSGTQLSVL.

This clone was observed a handful of times. The rearrangement links TRBV23-1 to TRBJ2-7, with 7 positions matching TRBD1. TRBV23-1 qualifies as an ORF whose function is uncertain. The CDR3 has 15 amino acids. Germline trimming cut 0 bases from V and 2 bases from J; bases unmatched to any gene: 4. Here the CDR3 reads CASSQSRGQPYEQYF. In nucleotides, the CDR3 is TGCGCCAGCAGTCAATCGAGGGGGCAGCCCTACGAGCAGTACTTC.

The table lists this clone with a count of one. V is TRBV20-1 and J is TRBJ2-5, with 7 bases aligning to TRBD1. This CDR3 has 17 amino acids. Looked up from germline, CDR1 is DFQATT and CDR2 is SNEGSKA (reference sequence). The ends lost 3 bases at V and 2 bases at J; junction bases unmatched: 15. CDR3 DNA sequence: TGCAGTGCTAGTGGAGGTATAGGGGGCAATCGACAAGAGACCCAGTACTTC. This gives the protein CSASGGIGGNRQETQYF.

The DNA of the CDR3 is TGTGCCAGCAGCCTCCAAGGGGGGGACAATTCACCCCTCCACTTT. Translating it yields CASSLQGGDNSPLHF. The V gene is TRBV7-2, the J gene TRBJ1-6; possibly TRBD1 for D (6 bases). The CDR3 loop spans 15 amino acids. Trimming pared 5 bases from V and 7 bases from J, leaving 15 bases between. Germline values: CDR1 SGHTA, CDR2 FQGNSA.

The V and J genes are TRBV30 and TRBJ1-1; perhaps TRBD1 as D (5 bases). CDR3 size: 12 residues. The germline gives CDR1 GTSNPN, CDR2 SVGIG (reference sequence). The CDR3 sequence: CGAGRPNTEAFF. CDR3 coding DNA: TGTGGGGCGGGACGGCCGAACACTGAAGCTTTCTTT.

The chain links TRBV20-1 to TRBJ2-1; D call uncertain. This CDR3 spans 11 amino acids. V was shortened by 5 bases and J by 9 bases, with 11 bases between the two germline ends. Looked up from germline, CDR1 is DFQATT and CDR2 is SNEGSKA (reference sequence). The CDR3 sequence: CSASPLSEQFF. The CDR3 DNA follows: TGCAGTGCTTCCCCCCTTTCTGAGCAGTTCTTC.

J is TRBJ2-7 and V is TRBV11-2; TRBD2 aligns across 7 bases. Germline V gene sequence: CDR1 SGHAT, CDR2 FQNNGV. The CDR3 is 15 amino acids. V was clipped by 2 bases and J by 5 bases; unmatched bases: 9. CDR3 DNA sequence: TGTGCCAGCAGCTTATTTGCCCTAGCGGAGGACGAGCAGTACTTC. Its translation is CASSLFALAEDEQYF.

For this clone: The junction shows a germline mismatch at one end, possibly a read error. The V gene is TRBV7-7, the J gene TRBJ1-1, with TRBD1 as a possible D gene (5 bases). The germline V gene encodes CDR1 SSHAT and CDR2 FNYEAQ (reference sequence). The CDR3 is 13 residues long. The CDR3 here is CASSLDRNTEAFF. CDR3 DNA: TGTGCTAGCAGCTTAGACAGGAACACTGAAGCTTTCTTT.

The chain recombines TRBV24-1 with TRBJ1-2, with D tentatively TRBD1 (6 bases). The CDR3 runs 13 residues. Trimming removed 4 bases at V and 8 bases at J, with 13 bases between. Germline V gives CDR1 KGHDR, CDR2 SFDVKD. CDR3 nucleotides: TGTGCCACCAGTGAGAACAGGGTGGAGGGCTACACCTTC. It specifies CATSENRVEGYTF.

This rearrangement joins TRBV5-1 to TRBJ1-1; tentatively, D is TRBD1 (6 bases). Looked up from germline, CDR1 is SGHRS and CDR2 is YFSETQ. The CDR3 has 15 amino acids. With 4 bases removed from V and 0 bases from J, the gap between germline ends came to 13 bases. CDR3 DNA: TGCGCCAGCAGCGGGGGACACCTTATGAACACTGAAGCTTTCTTT. It translates to CASSGGHLMNTEAFF.

The gene calls are TRBV27 and TRBJ2-7, with D maybe TRBD2 (6 bases). The germline gives CDR1 MNHEY, CDR2 SMNVEV (reference sequence). Trimming removed 3 bases from V and 0 bases from J, with 12 bases in between. CDR3 length: 15 amino acids. The CDR3 nucleotides are TGTGCCAGCAGTTTGGGGGTCGGGGGCTCCTACGAGCAGTACTTC. It is translated as CASSLGVGGSYEQYF.

The chain is built from TRBV19 and TRBJ2-1, with 11 positions matching TRBD1. Looked up from germline, CDR1 is LNHDA and CDR2 is SQIVND (reference sequence). The V and J ends lost 3 bases and 9 bases, in that order; junction bases with no gene match: 10. CDR3 length: 16 amino acids. For the CDR3, the DNA is TGTGCCAGTAGTATCCGAGGACAGGGGGCTAGGAGTGAGCAGTTCTTC. This sequence encodes CASSIRGQGARSEQFF.

This clone was recorded a few times. The chain carries TRBV6-5 and TRBJ1-2, with D possibly being TRBD1 (6 bases). Trimming removed 7 bases at V and 5 bases at J, with 20 bases between. Looked up from germline, CDR1 is MNHEY and CDR2 is SVGAGI. The CDR3 is 15 residues long. The CDR3 loop is CASTPAPGGAYGYTF. The DNA for the CDR3 is TGTGCCAGCACTCCCGCCCCCGGGGGGGCTTATGGCTACACCTTC.

The chain carries TRBV10-1 and TRBJ2-1; 7 positions agree with TRBD2. This CDR3 spans 16 amino acids. The trim removed 4 bases at V and 0 bases at J, leaving 6 bases unmatched. Germline CDR1 WNHNN, CDR2 SYGVQD (reference sequence). The CDR3 DNA reads as TGCGCCAGCAGTGTCGGGGGGAAGGTCTCCTACAATGAGCAGTTCTTC. Translating it yields CASSVGGKVSYNEQFF.

This sequence joins TRBV7-3 and TRBJ2-5, with D unresolved. The CDR3 is 13 amino acids. With 4 bases removed from V and 3 bases from J, the gap between germline ends came to 9 bases. The V gene's germline CDR1 is SGHTA and CDR2 FQGTGA. The CDR3 protein is CASSSTREETQYF. The CDR3 DNA reads TGTGCCAGCAGCTCGACTCGCGAAGAGACCCAGTACTTC.

The genes are TRBV5-6 and TRBJ1-1; D uncertain. V gave up 0 bases and J gave up 7 bases, with 10 bases separating them. The CDR3 has 13 residues. Germline CDR1 and CDR2: SGHDT and YYEEEE. The chain's CDR3 is CASSLAVGSEAFF. In DNA, the CDR3 is TGTGCCAGCAGCTTGGCCGTGGGGAGTGAAGCTTTCTTT.

This clone was counted only a few times. The DNA of the CDR3 is TGCGCCAGCAGCCAAGAGGTGGGGACTAGCGGGAGCGGGGAATTTGGGACCCAGTACTTC. This translates into CASSQEVGTSGSGEFGTQYF. This chain uses TRBV4-1 with TRBJ2-5; the match to TRBD2 covers 14 bases. Germline V gene lookup returns CDR1 MGHRA and CDR2 YSYEKL. The V gene end was trimmed by 0 bases and the J gene end by 7 bases; junction bases not matched to a gene: 16. The CDR3 consists of 20 residues.

J is TRBJ1-1 and V is TRBV6-5; D might be TRBD1 (6 bases). The V end lost 6 bases, the J end lost 1 base, and 9 bases lay between the germline ends. CDR1 and CDR2 (germline): MNHEY, SVGAGI. The CDR3 contains 13 residues. CDR3 DNA: TGTGCCAGCAGCGGACAGAGGAACACTGAAGCTTTCTTT. It is translated as CASSGQRNTEAFF.

The V call is TRBV10-3, the J call TRBJ2-3; 15 nucleotides align to TRBD2. Germline CDR1 is ENHRY and CDR2 is SYGVKD. Losses at the gene ends were 5 bases for V and 6 bases for J; bases not matched to a gene: 9. This CDR3 is 17 amino acids long. The CDR3 nucleotides read TGTGCCATCAGTTTCACCGGGACTAGCGGGGGGAAGGATACGCAGTATTTT. Translation gives CAISFTGTSGGKDTQYF.

The rearrangement joins TRBV15 to TRBJ2-5, with 11 nucleotides matching TRBD2. Trimming took 0 bases from V and 1 from J; bases not matched to a gene: 1. This CDR3 region has 16 residues. Germline CDR1 reads LNHNV; CDR2 reads YYDKDF (reference sequence). For the CDR3, the DNA is TGTGCCACCAGCAGAGACGGGACTAGCGGCCAAGAGACCCAGTACTTC. Translating gives CATSRDGTSGQETQYF.

The genes are TRBV7-9 and TRBJ2-3; 7 nucleotides align to TRBD2. The CDR3 is 15 amino acids. Germline-derived CDR1 and CDR2 are SEHNR and FQNEAQ (reference sequence). Trimming took 6 bases from V and 4 from J; bases not matched to a gene: 10. CDR3 sequence: CASRHQRERADTQYF. CDR3 bases: TGTGCCAGCAGACACCAGCGGGAACGGGCAGATACGCAGTATTTT.

The V call is TRBV12-3 or TRBV12-4, the J call TRBJ1-2; 7 positions match TRBD1. The length of the CDR3 is 13 residues. V dropped 3 bases and J dropped 8; count of bases not matched to a gene: 6. Written as DNA, the CDR3 is TGTGCCAGCAGTTTCTACGACAGGGAGGGCTACACCTTC. This gives the protein CASSFYDREGYTF.

The chain joins TRBV5-4 to TRBJ2-3, with 7 bases that match TRBD2. CDR3 length: 12 residues. J was trimmed by 6 bases and V by 10 bases; bases with no gene match: 8. Germline V CDR1 and CDR2: SGHNT, YYREEE (reference sequence). DNA for the CDR3: TGTGCCGGGGGGGTCGGAAAGGATACGCAGTATTTT. It translates to CAGGVGKDTQYF.